These T cell receptor beta chains were read from a single sample in a study of early T cells in non-severe SARS-CoV-2 infection. Via MiXCR, TCRdb re-called the 5' RACE reads, giving one row per CDR3 protein. The table has about 83,000 distinct CDR3 sequences, about 12% seen once; the top ten hold 5% to 8%. Source material: whole blood. All receptors come from an adult who was a healthcare worker with PCR-confirmed SARS-CoV-2 infection or an uninfected control (not recorded which). Both conserved end residues are part of each CDR3. Only part of the rows carry a size: once, few, many, or a class if the clone is expanded.

>19|TRBV7-2|.|TRBJ2-3
CASSLTSQSLAGYTDTQYF
>13|TRBV29-1|many|TRBJ2-1
CSVYLADYNEQFF
>16|TRBV5-1|few|TRBJ2-7
CASSFGPRDRLDEQYF
>12|TRBV29-1|medium-sized|TRBJ1-2
CSVVGTGAGYTF
>15|TRBV7-9|few|TRBJ1-6
CASSLQGSYNSPLHF
>12|TRBV29-1|many|TRBJ2-5
CSVGVVAETQYF
>16|TRBV14|.|TRBJ2-7
CASSPVGGFASYEQYF
>16|TRBV11-2|.|TRBJ2-1
CASSLDRAGGVNEQFF
>15|TRBV5-5|.|TRBJ1-2
CASSLGGGRMGGYTF
>19|TRBV11-2|few|TRBJ2-7
CASSARWTGGNRSSYEQYF
>14|TRBV9|.|TRBJ2-2
CASSVDTLTGELFF
>14|TRBV12-3/TRBV12-4|.|TRBJ2-7
CASTNRGVSYEQYF
>15|TRBV19|few|TRBJ1-5
CASSISQGSGQPQHF
>15|TRBV25-1|many|TRBJ2-1
CASSALGRTYNEQFF
>14|TRBV10-3|few|TRBJ2-3
CAISRTSGRDTQYF
>16|TRBV12-3/TRBV12-4|few|TRBJ2-7
CASSPTPGQGPREQYF
>12|TRBV6-6|.|TRBJ1-2
CASSYHGGGYTF
>15|TRBV29-1|many|TRBJ1-1
CSVARQGRMNTEAFF
>14|TRBV25-1|.|TRBJ1-1
CASSPGGAGHEAFF
>17|TRBV11-2|.|TRBJ2-1
CASSLETSGSNWGEQFF
>15|TRBV7-2|.|TRBJ2-1
CASGGQGLPYNEQFF
>15|TRBV7-9|many|TRBJ2-3
CASSSTGISTDTQYF
>16|TRBV21-1|.|TRBJ1-5
CASSSCRVLGNQPQHF
>12|TRBV29-1|many|TRBJ2-5
CNSAGTSETQYF
>13|TRBV7-2|many|TRBJ1-1
CASSQQGAAEAFF
>11|TRBV20-1|.|TRBJ2-7
CSAGTGYEQYF
>14|TRBV6-1|few|TRBJ2-5
CASSEVDRATTQYF
>16|TRBV12-3/TRBV12-4|few|TRBJ1-1
CASSSRTGVMNTEAFF
>16|TRBV7-9|.|TRBJ1-4
CASSSVGWSTNEKLFF
>18|TRBV21-1|few|TRBJ1-1
CASSKGGTGQVLNTEAFF
>14|TRBV13|.|TRBJ1-2
CASSSPMTGVGYTF
>13|TRBV5-1|many|TRBJ2-1
CASSLGTSGEQFF
>16|TRBV4-1|many|TRBJ2-7
CASSQDTGTGSYEQYF
>14|TRBV6-1|.|TRBJ1-2
CASRYSGGLYGYTF
>17|TRBV12-3/TRBV12-4|.|TRBJ1-1
CASYVGQGAYIVTEAFF
>15|TRBV15|.|TRBJ1-5
CATSRPPEGNQPQHF
>17|TRBV6-2/TRBV6-3|.|TRBJ2-1
CASRGGRAFGSYNEQFF
>12|TRBV3-1|few|TRBJ2-7
CASSQTSYEQYF
>17|TRBV7-2|few|TRBJ2-7
CASSLAWSPSGIYEQYF
>12|TRBV12-3/TRBV12-4|.|TRBJ1-4
CASTRTGEKLFF
>16|TRBV7-8|.|TRBJ2-5
CASSQARITSTETQYF
>15|TRBV20-1|.|TRBJ2-3
CSATVAGRSTDTQYF
>17|TRBV2|few|TRBJ2-2
CASSRGPSGRLSGELFF
>14|TRBV9|.|TRBJ2-4
CASSAPGTENIQYF
>15|TRBV20-1|.|TRBJ2-2
CSASSSGDNTGELFF
>13|TRBV5-6|.|TRBJ2-7
CASSLNLLYEQYF
>12|TRBV12-3/TRBV12-4|many|TRBJ2-5
CASSFRGETQYF
>15|TRBV20-1|few|TRBJ2-3
CSARDFGRGADTQYF
>14|TRBV20-1|few|TRBJ2-1
CSASYPTGYNEQFF
>15|TRBV12-3/TRBV12-4|few|TRBJ1-4
CASSEGQARGEKLFF
>13|TRBV27|few|TRBJ2-6
CASSLYGANVLTF
>18|TRBV24-1|.|TRBJ2-2
CATSDFRPSGRTTGELFF
>11|TRBV12-3/TRBV12-4|few|TRBJ2-7
CASSLFQEQYF
>16|TRBV21-1|.|TRBJ2-6
CASSKVKFSGANVLTF